The 26 T cell receptor beta chains listed next were all sequenced from one sample in a study of spatial heterogeneity in lung cancer (dated by TCRdb to between 2017 and 2020). Per the publication, the time point label means: blood at routine non-recurrence follow-up after resection. Libraries were built with 5' RACE. Sequencer: NextSeq 500. TCRdb reanalyzed the raw reads on its own, using fastp at Q25 for trimming and MiXCR for clone calling, and kept in-frame beta chains. Every entry covers one CDR3 protein and lists the most common genes and DNA from its rows. The sample table shows approximately 93,000 distinct CDR3 sequences, and around 19% are seen once. Just over 20% of the sample rests with the top ten. Sequencing was performed on PBMCs, taken at follow-up. Receptor source: a male donor with early-stage non-small cell lung cancer.

The chain uses TRBV7-9 and TRBJ2-7, with TRBD2 matching 11 bases. Unmatched junction bases numbered 9, after V lost 5 bases and J lost 3 bases. Germline V lookup: CDR1 SEHNR, CDR2 FQNEAQ (reference sequence). CDR3 length: 16 amino acids. In DNA form, the CDR3 reads TGTGCCAGCAGCCCGGGGAGAGGACTAGCGGGCTACGAGCAGTACTTC. Residues: CASSPGRGLAGYEQYF.

The chain combines TRBV29-1 with TRBJ2-3, with TRBD2 matching over 9 bases. From germline, CDR1 is SQVTM and CDR2 ANQGSEA. The CDR3 runs 13 residues. Trimming cost V 4 bases and J 6 bases; bases outside gene matches: 5. The CDR3 region is CSVVLAGLDTQYF. CDR3 DNA sequence: TGCAGCGTTGTGCTAGCGGGACTGGATACGCAGTATTTT.

This clonotype was detected only a few times. The V call is TRBV24-1, the J call TRBJ2-7; D is possibly TRBD1 (6 bases). The CDR3 consists of 14 residues. The ends were cut back, 3 bases at V and 1 base at J, with 9 bases in the middle. The germline gives CDR1 KGHDR, CDR2 SFDVKD. This CDR3 is CATSDPGTSYEQYF. Written as DNA, the CDR3 is TGTGCCACCAGTGATCCCGGGACATCCTACGAGCAGTACTTC.

This chain's CDR3 is CATGQGGQPQHF. CDR3 bases: TGTGCCACCGGACAGGGTGGTCAGCCCCAGCATTTT. The chain is built from TRBV19 and TRBJ1-5; 8 nucleotides match TRBD1. Per germline, CDR1 LNHDA and CDR2 SQIVND (reference sequence). The CDR3 has 12 amino acids. The J segment lost 6 bases and the V segment lost 10 bases, leaving 5 bases of the junction unmatched.

This clonotype came up a few times. This chain uses TRBV7-2 with TRBJ1-3; 7 positions match TRBD1. CDR1 is SGHTA and CDR2 is FQGNSA in the germline V gene. V lost 5 bases, J lost 0 bases, and 4 bases stayed unmatched. This CDR3 has 15 amino acids. Here the CDR3 DNA reads TGTGCCAGCAGCACTCGGACAGGCTCTGGAAACACCATATATTTT. Translating gives CASSTRTGSGNTIYF.

This chain uses TRBV20-1 with TRBJ1-5, with a tentative D call TRBD1 (6 bases). The CDR3 has 13 residues. Germline V gene lookup returns CDR1 DFQATT and CDR2 SNEGSKA (reference sequence). Deletions cut 6 bases from V and 4 bases from J, with 13 bases between. This chain's CDR3 is CSAAQGPNQPQHF. CDR3 nucleotide sequence: TGCAGTGCCGCACAGGGTCCGAATCAGCCCCAGCATTTT.

This clonotype was observed a few times. This chain joins TRBV9 and TRBJ2-3; TRBD2 matches at 9 bases. CDR3 length: 16 amino acids. Per germline, CDR1 SGDLS and CDR2 YYNGEE. With V trimmed by 2 bases and J by 0 bases, 4 bases remained unmatched. The DNA for the CDR3 is TGTGCCAGCAGCGTCGTAGCGGGAGATAGCACAGATACGCAGTATTTT. It encodes CASSVVAGDSTDTQYF.

The chain uses TRBV10-3 and TRBJ2-3; either TRBD1 or TRBD2 may supply D (5 bases each). The ends were cut back, 4 bases at V and 4 bases at J, with 18 bases in the middle. Germline V gene sequence: CDR1 ENHRY, CDR2 SYGVKD. CDR3 length equals 16 residues. CDR3 DNA sequence: TGTGCCATCAGTGGGCATCCGGGGCTTCTGGCAGATACGCAGTATTTT. Protein sequence: CAISGHPGLLADTQYF.

V and J are TRBV4-1 and TRBJ2-5; D is unclear. The CDR3 sequence is 14 residues long. Trimming pared 4 bases from V and 5 bases from J, leaving 14 bases between. The V gene's germline CDR1 is MGHRA and CDR2 YSYEKL. CDR3 loop: CASSPSTRKETQYF. The CDR3 region has the DNA TGCGCCAGCAGCCCTTCGACCCGAAAGGAGACCCAGTACTTC.

The genes are TRBV24-1 and TRBJ2-1; D possibly corresponds to TRBD2 (6 bases). The germline CDR1 and CDR2 sequences are KGHDR and SFDVKD. Trimming stripped 8 bases from V and 8 bases from J, with 9 bases between. CDR3 length: 11 residues. The CDR3 reads CATTRGHEQFF. The DNA of the CDR3 is TGTGCCACCACGCGGGGCCATGAGCAGTTCTTC.

This clonotype was seen a few times. The rearrangement links TRBV20-1 to TRBJ1-1; 7 nucleotides agree with TRBD1. Germline V CDR1 and CDR2: DFQATT, SNEGSKA (reference sequence). This CDR3 spans 14 amino acids. J gave up 4 bases and V 0 bases, and 5 bases lay outside the gene matches. For the CDR3, the DNA is TGCAGTGCTAGAGACGGCCCAGGGGGCACTGAAGCTTTCTTT. Protein: CSARDGPGGTEAFF.

This clonotype was counted a few times. V gene TRBV6-2 or TRBV6-3 combines with J gene TRBJ2-7; D call uncertain. Germline V gene sequence: CDR1 MNHEY, CDR2 SVGEGT. The CDR3 is made up of 11 amino acids. V gave up 5 bases and J gave up 9 bases, with 11 bases separating them. As DNA, the CDR3 is TGTGCCAGCAGTACCCTGGACGTGCAGTACGTC. The encoded protein is CASSTLDVQYV.

This clonotype was detected ten times or more. This chain uses TRBV29-1 with TRBJ2-1, with 8 positions matching TRBD1. The CDR3 is made up of 13 amino acids. Germline V gives CDR1 SQVTM, CDR2 ANQGSEA. V lost 7 bases and J lost 4; bases outside the gene matches: 6. The CDR3 is CSADRQGYNEQFF. The DNA of the CDR3 is TGCAGCGCAGACCGACAGGGGTACAATGAGCAGTTCTTC.

This clonotype was seen ten or more times. V gene TRBV27 combines with J gene TRBJ1-6; D is undetermined. CDR3 size: 13 residues. Germline V gene data show CDR1 as MNHEY and CDR2 as SMNVEV (reference sequence). V was shortened by 5 bases and J by 9 bases, with 11 bases between the two germline ends. The CDR3 loop is CASSPPRGSPLHF. In nucleotides, the CDR3 is TGTGCCAGCAGTCCCCCTCGGGGTTCACCCCTCCACTTT.

This clonotype occurred once. The chain employs TRBV18 and TRBJ1-1; weak D call: TRBD1 (6 bases). With 6 bases removed from V and 2 bases from J, the gap between germline ends came to 16 bases. CDR3 length: 15 residues. In germline, CDR1 is KGHSH, CDR2 LQKENI. This CDR3 is CASSFPGAENTEAFF. The CDR3 DNA is TGTGCCAGCTCGTTCCCAGGGGCAGAAAACACTGAAGCTTTCTTT.

This clonotype was detected a few times. V usage is TRBV25-1 and J usage is TRBJ2-4; TRBD1 agrees at 8 bases. V was pared by 4 bases and J by 0 bases, with 5 bases of the junction left unmatched. Germline V CDR1 and CDR2: MGHDK, SYGVNS. This CDR3 region has 16 residues. The CDR3 sequence: CASSGTGPIAKNIQYF. The CDR3 DNA follows: TGTGCCAGCAGTGGGACAGGGCCGATAGCCAAAAACATTCAGTACTTC.

In this sample, this clonotype turned up a few times. V and J are TRBV19 and TRBJ2-1; no definite D call. V lost 5 bases and J 0 bases, leaving 17 bases between the germline ends. This CDR3 region has 17 residues. The germline gives CDR1 LNHDA, CDR2 SQIVND (reference sequence). CDR3 sequence: CASSAWDLPTSYNEQFF. The CDR3 DNA reads TGTGCCAGTAGTGCCTGGGATCTTCCCACCTCCTACAATGAGCAGTTCTTC.

The J gene is TRBJ1-3, the V gene TRBV29-1; the match to TRBD1 covers 7 bases. Germline loops: CDR1 SQVTM, CDR2 ANQGSEA. With 4 bases clipped from V and 0 bases from J, the junction kept 6 bases outside the gene matches. CDR3 length: 15 residues. DNA of the CDR3: TGCAGCGTTGTTACAGGGGCACTCTCTGGAAACACCATATATTTT. This codes for CSVVTGALSGNTIYF. The full variable domain, in which reference TRBV29-1 and TRBJ1-3 provide the parts outside the CDR3, is SAVISQKPSRDICQRGTSLTIQCQVDSQVTMMFWYRQQPGQSLTLIATANQGSEATYESGFVIDKFPISRPNLTFSTLTVSNMSPEDSSIYLCSVVTGALSGNTIYFGEGSWLTVV.

This clonotype has only a few counts. This chain links TRBV7-2 with TRBJ1-4; no reliable D call. The CDR3 has 13 residues. Per the germline V gene, CDR1 is SGHTA and CDR2 is FQGNSA. Trimming cost V 2 bases and J 8 bases, with 9 bases left between them. CDR3 sequence (DNA): TGTGCCAGCAGCTTAAACCGACAAGAAAAACTGTTTTTT. Its protein is CASSLNRQEKLFF.

This clonotype was counted only a few times. The genes are TRBV2 and TRBJ2-1; the D gene is possibly TRBD2 (5 bases). This CDR3 contains 13 residues. Between the trimmed V and J ends, which lost 1 base and 10 bases, there was a span of 11 bases. Germline CDR1 is SNHLY and CDR2 is FYNNEI. CDR3 region: CASSEVFGGEQFF. The CDR3 DNA reads TGTGCCAGCAGTGAAGTATTCGGAGGCGAGCAGTTCTTC.

The genes are TRBV24-1 and TRBJ2-3; D may be TRBD2 (6 bases). V was clipped by 8 bases and J by 2 bases, with 13 bases between them. The CDR3 sequence is 14 residues long. Germline V lookup: CDR1 KGHDR, CDR2 SFDVKD. This CDR3 is CATNEAGHTDTQYF. For the CDR3, the DNA is TGTGCCACCAACGAAGCGGGTCACACAGATACGCAGTATTTT.

The chain combines TRBV6-2 or TRBV6-3 with TRBJ2-1; D not resolved. The V gene's germline CDR1 is MNHEY and CDR2 SVGEGT. V dropped 6 bases and J dropped 5 bases, with 5 bases sitting between them. The CDR3 has 11 residues. Here the CDR3 DNA reads TGTGCCAGCAGACTTGACAATGAGCAGTTCTTC. This sequence encodes CASRLDNEQFF.

The V and J genes are TRBV5-1 and TRBJ1-1; 8 bases match TRBD1. The length of the CDR3 is 14 residues. The ends lost 3 bases at V and 2 bases at J; junction bases unmatched: 3. Germline-derived CDR1 and CDR2 are SGHRS and YFSETQ. The CDR3 loop is CASSSRGRNTEAFF. The CDR3 bases are TGCGCCAGCAGCTCCAGGGGGCGCAACACTGAAGCTTTCTTT.

CDR3 loop: CASRPSPGGGTEAFF. The CDR3 DNA follows: TGTGCCAGCAGGCCTTCACCCGGGGGCGGGACTGAAGCTTTCTTT. The chain uses TRBV27 and TRBJ1-1; the D gene is possibly TRBD1 (6 bases). The length of the CDR3 is 15 residues. Trimming cost V 6 bases and J 5 bases, with 19 bases left between them. Germline loops: CDR1 MNHEY, CDR2 SMNVEV (reference sequence).

This clonotype was seen a handful of times. CDR3 residues: CSVEEWQGIQETQYF. The CDR3 DNA reads as TGCAGCGTTGAAGAATGGCAGGGCATACAAGAGACCCAGTACTTC. V gene TRBV29-1 combines with J gene TRBJ2-5, with a tentative D call TRBD1 (5 bases). This CDR3 comprises 15 residues. V shed 0 bases and J shed 2 bases, with 13 bases lying between them. CDR1 is SQVTM and CDR2 is ANQGSEA in the germline V gene.

This chain connects TRBV20-1 to TRBJ2-7; possible D gene TRBD2, 6 bases. CDR3 length: 14 residues. The germline gives CDR1 DFQATT, CDR2 SNEGSKA (reference sequence). Trimming cost V 7 bases and J 0 bases, with 16 bases left between them. This CDR3 reads CSVEGTASSYEQYF. DNA of the CDR3: TGCAGTGTAGAGGGGACTGCCAGCTCCTACGAGCAGTACTTC.